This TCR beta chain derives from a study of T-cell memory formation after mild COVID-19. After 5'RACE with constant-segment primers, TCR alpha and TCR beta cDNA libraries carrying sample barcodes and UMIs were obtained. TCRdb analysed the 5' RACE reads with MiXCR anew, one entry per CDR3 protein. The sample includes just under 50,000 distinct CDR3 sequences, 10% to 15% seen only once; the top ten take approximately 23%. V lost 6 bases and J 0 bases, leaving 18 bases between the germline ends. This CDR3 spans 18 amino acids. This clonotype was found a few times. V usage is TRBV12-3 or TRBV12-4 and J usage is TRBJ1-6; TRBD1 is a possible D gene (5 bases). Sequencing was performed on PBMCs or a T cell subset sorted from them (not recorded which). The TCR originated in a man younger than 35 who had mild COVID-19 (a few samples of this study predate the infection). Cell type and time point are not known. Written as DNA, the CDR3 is TGTGCCAGCAGATACGACAAGGAGGGGACCTCCTATAATTCACCCCTCCACTTT. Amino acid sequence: CASRYDKEGTSYNSPLHF.